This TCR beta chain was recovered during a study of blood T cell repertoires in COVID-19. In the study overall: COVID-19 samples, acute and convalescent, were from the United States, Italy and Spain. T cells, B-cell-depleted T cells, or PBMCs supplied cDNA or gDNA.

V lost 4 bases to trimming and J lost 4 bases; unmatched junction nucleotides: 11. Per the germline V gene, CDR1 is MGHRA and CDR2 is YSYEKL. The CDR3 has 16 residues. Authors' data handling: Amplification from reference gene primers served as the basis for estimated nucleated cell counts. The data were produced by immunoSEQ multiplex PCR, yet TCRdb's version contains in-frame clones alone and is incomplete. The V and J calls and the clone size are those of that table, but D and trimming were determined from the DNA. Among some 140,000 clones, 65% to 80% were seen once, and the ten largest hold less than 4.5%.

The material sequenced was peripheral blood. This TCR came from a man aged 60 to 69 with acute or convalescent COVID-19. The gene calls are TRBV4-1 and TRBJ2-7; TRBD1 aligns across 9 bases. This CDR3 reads CASSLLLPDRGYEQYF. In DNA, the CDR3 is TGCGCCAGCAGCCTTCTCCTCCCGGACAGGGGTTACGAGCAGTACTTC.